These 22 T cell receptor beta chains were all obtained from the same sample, sequenced in a study of T cell responses to AZD1222 COVID-19 vaccine. TCRdb's copy holds only in-frame clones and misses some; the assay was immunoSEQ multiplex PCR. Of some 110,000 clones listed, less than 90% are singletons. Sequences were derived from peripheral blood, sampled on day 0 of AZD1222 vaccination. The receptors stem from an adult in good health.

The chain recombines TRBV25-1 with TRBJ1-1; no definite D call. The CDR3 contains 15 residues. CDR1 MGHDK and CDR2 SYGVNS come from the germline V gene. V dropped 7 bases and J dropped 3 bases, with 18 bases sitting between them. The CDR3 loop reads CASTMTRAGDTEAFF. The CDR3 bases are TGTGCCAGCACCATGACAAGGGCTGGGGACACTGAAGCTTTCTTT.

V usage is TRBV6-5 and J usage is TRBJ1-4; no clear D. The ends were cut back, 6 bases at V and 5 bases at J, with 13 bases in the middle. The V gene's germline CDR1 is MNHEY and CDR2 SVGAGI. CDR3 length: 14 amino acids. CDR3 amino acids: CASRPGRRNEKLFF. In DNA form, the CDR3 reads TGTGCCAGCAGACCGGGAAGGCGGAATGAAAAACTGTTTTTT.

The rearrangement uses TRBV7-2 and TRBJ2-1; TRBD2 matches 9 bases. The CDR3 length is 16 residues. V was pared by 1 base and J by 5 bases, with 6 bases of the junction left unmatched. Per the germline V gene, CDR1 is SGHTA and CDR2 is FQGNSA. The CDR3 nucleotides are TGTGCCAGCAGCTTAGGGACAGCGGGAGGTCACAATGAGCAGTTCTTC. Translation: CASSLGTAGGHNEQFF.

V usage is TRBV27 and J usage is TRBJ2-2; the match to TRBD2 covers 9 bases. The CDR3 covers 15 residues. The germline V gene has CDR1 MNHEY and CDR2 SMNVEV (reference sequence). V was clipped by 4 bases and J by 6 bases; unmatched bases: 6. For the CDR3, the DNA is TGTGCCAGCAGTTCGCGACTAGCGGTACCCGGGGAGCTGTTTTTT. This gives the protein CASSSRLAVPGELFF.

V and J are TRBV20-1 and TRBJ1-1; no clear D gene. Trimming left V 7 bases short and J 6 bases short, with 12 bases between. The germline gives CDR1 DFQATT, CDR2 SNEGSKA (reference sequence). The CDR3 length is 11 residues. The CDR3 loop is CSVLGVAEAFF. CDR3 DNA: TGCAGTGTGCTAGGTGTCGCTGAAGCTTTCTTT.

The chain has TRBV7-9 and TRBJ1-2, with D possibly matching TRBD1 (5 bases). This CDR3 has 15 amino acids. V was pared by 5 bases and J by 1 base, with 14 bases between. The germline gives CDR1 SEHNR, CDR2 FQNEAQ (reference sequence). The CDR3 sequence: CASSPMGGHNYGYTF. CDR3 nucleotide sequence: TGTGCCAGCAGCCCCATGGGTGGACATAACTATGGCTACACCTTC.

Details on this clone: A junction end diverges from the germline sequence, so it may reflect a read error. The V gene is TRBV29-1, the J gene TRBJ1-2; the D is unclear. Germline V gene data show CDR1 as SQVTM and CDR2 as ANQGSEA. CDR3 length: 10 residues. This CDR3 reads CSVEDTRRLF. The CDR3 coding sequence is TGCAGCGTTGAAGATACCCGGCGCCTATTC.

This clone has a handful of counts. The V call is TRBV19, the J call TRBJ1-5; D gene unclear. This CDR3 spans 13 amino acids. CDR1 is LNHDA, CDR2 SQIVND, per germline (reference sequence). Trimming left V 3 bases short and J 6 bases short, with 9 bases between. The CDR3 region has the DNA TGTGCCAGTAGTATTGGGGTGACTCAGCCCCAGCATTTT. Its translation: CASSIGVTQPQHF.

The V and J genes are TRBV7-9 and TRBJ1-2; D is perhaps TRBD1 (6 bases). Germline CDR1 reads SEHNR; CDR2 reads FQNEAQ (reference sequence). V lost 5 bases to trimming and J lost 2 bases, with 15 bases between them. The CDR3 is 15 residues long. In DNA, the CDR3 is TGTGCCAGCAGCCGAGGTCGGACAGAGAACTATGGCTACACCTTC. This translates into CASSRGRTENYGYTF. The full variable domain, completed using reference TRBV7-9 and TRBJ1-2, is DTGVSQNPRHKITKRGQNVTFRCDPISEHNRLYWYRQTLGQGPEFLTYFQNEAQLEKSRLLSDRFSAERPKGSFSTLEIQRTEQGDSAMYLCASSRGRTENYGYTFGSGTRLTVV.

This clone was counted once. The chain uses TRBV6-5 and TRBJ2-2; no clear D gene. Germline V gene sequence: CDR1 MNHEY, CDR2 SVGAGI. The CDR3 length is 16 residues. The V and J ends lost 1 base and 2 bases respectively, with 11 bases between them. The CDR3: CASSYFGRGNTGELFF. In DNA form, the CDR3 reads TGTGCCAGCAGTTACTTCGGTAGAGGCAACACCGGGGAGCTGTTTTTT.

The chain couples TRBV19 to TRBJ1-4; D not resolved. Looked up from germline, CDR1 is LNHDA and CDR2 is SQIVND (reference sequence). The ends were cut back, 7 bases at V and 7 bases at J, with 16 bases in the middle. There are 14 residues in the CDR3. Here the CDR3 DNA reads TGTGCCAGTACTCCCGCAGGAGTTGGTGAAAAACTGTTTTTT. This codes for CASTPAGVGEKLFF.

CDR3 residues: CASSSEVRAEAFF. CDR3 in DNA: TGCGCCAGCAGCTCTGAAGTGCGGGCTGAAGCTTTCTTT. The chain couples TRBV5-1 to TRBJ1-1, with D uncertain. Germline CDR1 and CDR2: SGHRS and YFSETQ. This CDR3 comprises 13 residues. V was pared by 3 bases and J by 6 bases, with 12 bases between.

V and J are TRBV6-4 and TRBJ2-1; 11 nucleotides agree with TRBD2. V shed 2 bases and J 9 bases; nucleotides not matched to a gene: 6. In germline, CDR1 is MRHNA, CDR2 SNTAGT. The CDR3 runs to 15 residues. DNA of the CDR3: TGTGCCAGCAGTGACAGTAGCGGGAGGGGGAGTGAGCAGTTCTTC. Translation gives CASSDSSGRGSEQFF.

This clone was observed a single time. V usage is TRBV5-1 and J usage is TRBJ1-2; no reliable D call. Trimming took off 4 bases at V and 2 bases at J, with 18 bases between the two ends. Germline V gene sequence: CDR1 SGHRS, CDR2 YFSETQ. The CDR3 sequence is 16 residues long. The CDR3 bases are TGCGCCAGCAGCGCAGATAGACCCCCAAGGAACTATGGCTACACCTTC. Protein: CASSADRPPRNYGYTF.

CDR3 residues: CASSPPAEKLFF. The CDR3 region has the DNA TGTGCCAGCAGTCCCCCTGCTGAAAAACTGTTTTTT. The genes are TRBV28 and TRBJ1-4; D is unresolved. Germline CDR1 is MDHEN and CDR2 is SYDVKM. Trimming took 5 bases from V and 7 from J, leaving 8 bases between them. The CDR3 is 12 amino acids.

The rearrangement uses TRBV24-1 and TRBJ1-2; D is undetermined. V was cut by 5 bases and J by 4 bases, with 10 bases left in between. Germline CDR1 is KGHDR and CDR2 is SFDVKD. This CDR3 has 13 residues. In DNA, the CDR3 is TGTGCCACCAGTGGGACTGGTGTCTATGGCTACACCTTC. The encoded protein is CATSGTGVYGYTF.

The chain joins TRBV28 to TRBJ1-2; TRBD1 agrees at 7 bases. J lost 8 bases, V lost 5 bases, and 11 bases had no gene match. Germline CDR1 and CDR2: MDHEN and SYDVKM. This CDR3 is 14 amino acids long. The CDR3: CASSPTGTDRGYTF. As DNA, the CDR3 is TGTGCCAGCAGTCCAACGGGGACAGATCGAGGCTACACCTTC.

The CDR3 loop is CASSLAGIGTEAFF. CDR3 coding DNA: TGTGCCAGCAGCTTAGCGGGGATTGGCACTGAAGCTTTCTTT. The rearrangement joins TRBV11-1 to TRBJ1-1; D is ambiguous. Germline V lookup: CDR1 SGHAT, CDR2 FQDESV (reference sequence). This CDR3 has 14 amino acids. The V end was cut by 0 bases, the J end by 4 bases, with 9 bases between.

This chain uses TRBV29-1 with TRBJ2-2; 10 bases match TRBD2. The CDR3 runs to 15 residues. Germline CDR1 is SQVTM and CDR2 is ANQGSEA. The J segment lost 8 bases and the V segment lost 7 bases, leaving 13 bases of the junction unmatched. CDR3 region: CSARGVIAGGGELFF. CDR3 nucleotides: TGCAGCGCCCGCGGGGTGATAGCGGGAGGTGGGGAGCTGTTTTTT.

This clone came up once. This chain connects TRBV27 to TRBJ1-1, with D possibly TRBD1 on 5 matching bases. The CDR3 is 16 amino acids. V was trimmed by 8 bases and J by 1 base, leaving 20 bases between them. Germline values: CDR1 MNHEY, CDR2 SMNVEV (reference sequence). The CDR3 here is CASGGLGVMGNTEAFF. Here the CDR3 DNA reads TGTGCCAGCGGGGGGTTGGGGGTCATGGGGAACACTGAAGCTTTCTTT.

The chain employs TRBV7-3 and TRBJ2-3, with a possible D match to TRBD1 (6 bases). The CDR3 runs to 14 residues. Trimming pared 1 base from V and 2 bases from J, leaving 7 bases between. Germline CDR1 is SGHTA and CDR2 is FQGTGA. DNA of the CDR3: TGTGCCAGCAGCTTAAACAGGGTCACAGATACGCAGTATTTT. This encodes CASSLNRVTDTQYF. Full variable domain (rest looked up from reference TRBV7-3 and TRBJ2-3): GAGVSQTPSNKVTEKGKYVELRCDPISGHTALYWYRQSLGQGPEFLIYFQGTGAADDSGLPNDRFFAVRPEGSVSTLKIQRTERGDSAVYLCASSLNRVTDTQYFGPGTRLTVL.

This sequence joins TRBV9 and TRBJ1-4; TRBD1 is a possible D gene (6 bases). V was shortened by 0 bases and J by 8 bases, with 11 bases between the two germline ends. The germline V gene encodes CDR1 SGDLS and CDR2 YYNGEE. This CDR3 is built from 14 residues. CDR3 sequence: CASSVGGLGEKLFF. In DNA, the CDR3 is TGTGCCAGCAGCGTAGGGGGGCTGGGAGAAAAACTGTTTTTT.